The rows below give T cell receptor beta chains drawn from one sample of a study of T cells in Graves' hyperthyroidism and ophthalmopathy. A single record per CDR3 protein comes from TCRdb applying MiXCR to the multiplex PCR reads. Among approximately 400,000 distinct CDR3 sequences listed, more than 13% were seen once. The specimen was blood. All receptors derive from a woman aged 25 to 39 with Graves' hyperthyroidism. Each CDR3 is given with its conserved first and last residue. The D gene is left open where the match is weak. Size is stated for part of the rows, as once, few or many counts, or as a class when the clone is expanded.

cdr3_length | j_call | d_call | clone_size | v_call | cdr3_nt | cdr3_aa
13 | TRBJ1-4 | NA | many | TRBV30 | TGTGCCTGGATGGCCCCTGGAGGCGAAAAACTGTTTTTT | CAWMAPGGEKLFF
15 | TRBJ2-5 | TRBD2 | many | TRBV28 | TGTGCCAGCGTTCGACTAGCGGCTGTACAAGAGACCCAGTACTTC | CASVRLAAVQETQYF
15 | TRBJ1-2 | NA | many | TRBV24-1 | TGTGCCACCAGTGACCCCCAGGGATCCTCCTATGGCTACACCTTC | CATSDPQGSSYGYTF
16 | TRBJ1-2 | TRBD1 | NA | TRBV5-4 | TGTGCCAGCAGCCCGGCGACCGGGACAGACCTTTATGGCTACACCTTC | CASSPATGTDLYGYTF
13 | TRBJ1-2 | NA | many | TRBV27 | TGTGCCAGCAGTTCCCGACAGCCGTATGGCTACACCTTC | CASSSRQPYGYTF
14 | TRBJ2-3 | TRBD2 | few | TRBV20-1 | TGCAGTGCTAGAGCGGGAGGGCCGGTAGATACGCAGTATTTT | CSARAGGPVDTQYF
14 | TRBJ2-2 | NA | NA | TRBV5-1 | TGCGCCAGCAGCCCGGGCGGGTACACCGGGGAGCTGTTTTTT | CASSPGGYTGELFF
17 | TRBJ2-2 | NA | few | TRBV9 | TGTGCCAGCAGCGTAGGCGTGAGGGCAGGGAGCACCGGGGAGCTGTTTTTT | CASSVGVRAGSTGELFF
13 | TRBJ1-3 | TRBD1 | many | TRBV6-1 | TGTGCCAGCACAGGGGGGCCTGGAAACACCATATATTTT | CASTGGPGNTIYF
14 | TRBJ2-3 | NA | many | TRBV15 | TGTGCCACCAGCGGGGTAGGGGACGCAGATACGCAGTATTTT | CATSGVGDADTQYF
14 | TRBJ2-1 | NA | many | TRBV20-1 | TGCAGTGCTAGAGGTAGCGGAGCATACAATGAGCAGTTCTTC | CSARGSGAYNEQFF
16 | TRBJ1-4 | NA | many | TRBV27 | TGTGCCAGCAGTCCCCGGGGGCTTACAACTAATGAAAAACTGTTTTTT | CASSPRGLTTNEKLFF
17 | TRBJ2-2 | TRBD1 | NA | TRBV7-6 | TGTGCCAGCAGCTTCGACAGGGTAGGGAGGAACACCGGGGAGCTGTTTTTT | CASSFDRVGRNTGELFF
16 | TRBJ1-3 | TRBD1 | few | TRBV6-1 | TGTGCCAGCAGTCGACCGGGACAGGGGGCTGGAAACACCATATATTTT | CASSRPGQGAGNTIYF
14 | TRBJ2-1 | NA | few | TRBV7-9 | TGTGCCAGCAGCTTGTGGCTAGTCGGAAATGAGCAGTTCTTC | CASSLWLVGNEQFF
12 | TRBJ1-1 | TRBD1 | few | TRBV6-1 | TGTGCCAGCCGGTGGCAGGGGGCTGAAGCTTTCTTT | CASRWQGAEAFF
16 | TRBJ2-7 | NA | few | TRBV6-1 | TGTGCCAGCAGTGAAGCTTTTGTGGGGGTCTCCTACGGGCAGTACTTC | CASSEAFVGVSYGQYF
13 | TRBJ1-4 | NA | many | TRBV5-1 | TGCGCCAGCAGCTTGGACAAAAATGAAAAACTGTTTTTT | CASSLDKNEKLFF
16 | TRBJ2-1 | TRBD2 | many | TRBV7-9 | TGTGCCAGCAGCTCTCCGCGACTAGCGGCTCACAATGAGCAGTTCTTC | CASSSPRLAAHNEQFF
11 | TRBJ1-1 | NA | many | TRBV12-3/TRBV12-4 | TGTGCCAGCAGGGTAGACAAAGAAGCTTTCTTT | CASRVDKEAFF
15 | TRBJ2-5 | TRBD1 | many | TRBV10-3 | TGTGCCATCACCGCGGACAGGGGAAGTCAGGAGACCCAGTACTTC | CAITADRGSQETQYF
13 | TRBJ2-7 | TRBD1 | many | TRBV30 | TGTGCCTGGAGTAGGGACAGGGCGGCCGAGCAGTACTTC | CAWSRDRAAEQYF
17 | TRBJ2-1 | NA | many | TRBV9 | TGTGCCAGCAGCGTATCACAAGCGGTTAATACCTACAATGAGCAGTTCTTC | CASSVSQAVNTYNEQFF
15 | TRBJ1-6 | TRBD1 | few | TRBV5-8 | TGTGCCAGCAGCAGACCGGGACAGGGTACCTCACCCCTCCACTTT | CASSRPGQGTSPLHF
14 | TRBJ1-4 | NA | NA | TRBV18 | TGTGCCAGCTCACCCCGCAGGGAAGCTGAAAAACTGTTTTTT | CASSPRREAEKLFF
18 | TRBJ2-3 | TRBD2 | many | TRBV24-1 | TGTGCCACCAGTGATTCTCAGATGACTAGCGGGAGTGGGGATACGCAGTATTTT | CATSDSQMTSGSGDTQYF
15 | TRBJ2-7 | TRBD2 | few | TRBV5-1 | TGCGCCAGCAGCTTAACTAGCGGTGACTCCTACGAGCAGTACTTC | CASSLTSGDSYEQYF
15 | TRBJ2-5 | NA | many | TRBV7-8 | TGTGCCAGCAGCCTGGACTGGGAGAGGGTAGAGACTCAGTACTTC | CASSLDWERVETQYF
15 | TRBJ2-7 | TRBD1 | NA | TRBV13 | TGTGCCAGCAGCTTTCCCGGGACAGGGAGGTACGAGCAGTACTTC | CASSFPGTGRYEQYF
16 | TRBJ2-3 | NA | many | TRBV6-5 | TGTGCCAGCAGTTACGTAGCCCTGGGTGGCACAGATACGCAGTATTTT | CASSYVALGGTDTQYF
14 | TRBJ2-7 | TRBD1 | few | TRBV19 | TGTGCCAGTAGTTTCGGGGACAGCACCTACGAGCAGTACTTC | CASSFGDSTYEQYF
13 | TRBJ2-2 | TRBD1 | NA | TRBV6-1 | TGTGCCAGCAGACGGGACAGGGACGGGGAGCTGTTTTTT | CASRRDRDGELFF
15 | TRBJ2-6 | TRBD2 | few | TRBV20-1 | TGCAGTGCCTCTGAAGCGGGAGCTGGGGCCAACGTCCTGACTTTC | CSASEAGAGANVLTF
13 | TRBJ1-4 | NA | NA | TRBV27 | TGTGCCAGCAGTTTATCCGGAGCTGAAAAACTGTTTTTT | CASSLSGAEKLFF
18 | TRBJ2-1 | NA | few | TRBV7-9 | TGTGCCAGCAGCCCCGAGGTGGGCGGGACAAGGGACTACAATGAGCAGTTCTTC | CASSPEVGGTRDYNEQFF
14 | TRBJ2-7 | TRBD2 | NA | TRBV19 | TGTGCCAGTACGGTAGCGGGAGGGCCGGGGGAGCAGTACTTC | CASTVAGGPGEQYF
15 | TRBJ2-5 | TRBD2 | NA | TRBV6-1 | TGTGCCAGCAGTGAAGGGGGACTAGCGGAAGAGACCCAGTACTTC | CASSEGGLAEETQYF
14 | TRBJ2-5 | NA | many | TRBV24-1 | TGTGCCACCAGTGACCTTGACACGGGAGAGACCCAGTACTTC | CATSDLDTGETQYF
15 | TRBJ2-2 | NA | few | TRBV7-9 | TGTGCCAGCAGCGCGACGACAGGGAACACCGGGGAGCTGTTTTTT | CASSATTGNTGELFF
17 | TRBJ2-5 | TRBD1 | NA | TRBV12-3/TRBV12-4 | TGTGCCAGCAGCCTTAGGAACCGGGACAGGGGAGGGGAGACCCAGTACTTC | CASSLRNRDRGGETQYF